This TCR beta chain comes out of a study of shared clonotypes between healthy human individuals. The protocol was immunoSEQ multiplex PCR, while the TCRdb copy is restricted to in-frame clones and leaves out a portion. The sample has roughly 220,000 clones; approximately 65% are singletons. This CDR3 is built from 14 residues. Germline V lookup: CDR1 SGHRS, CDR2 YFSETQ. Trimming removed 0 bases at V and 1 base at J, with 7 bases between. The chain couples TRBV5-1 to TRBJ1-2; D not certain. Sequencing used memory CD4+ T cells sorted from blood. Sample subset: CD45RA-negative fraction. The receptor was isolated from a young man in good health. CDR3 loop: CASSLAGDNYGYTF. The CDR3, as DNA: TGCGCCAGCAGCTTGGCCGGAGATAACTATGGCTACACCTTC.